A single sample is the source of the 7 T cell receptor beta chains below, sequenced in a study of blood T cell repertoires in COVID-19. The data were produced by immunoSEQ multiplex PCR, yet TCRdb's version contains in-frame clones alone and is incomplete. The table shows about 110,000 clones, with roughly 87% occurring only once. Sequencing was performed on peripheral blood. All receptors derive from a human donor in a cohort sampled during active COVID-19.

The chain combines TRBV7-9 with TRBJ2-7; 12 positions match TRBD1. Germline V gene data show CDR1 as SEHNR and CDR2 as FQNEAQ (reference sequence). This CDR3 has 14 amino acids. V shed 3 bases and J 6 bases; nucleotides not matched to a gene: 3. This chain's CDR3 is CASSFRDRGPEQYF. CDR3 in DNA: TGTGCCAGCAGCTTCCGGGACAGGGGGCCCGAGCAGTACTTC.

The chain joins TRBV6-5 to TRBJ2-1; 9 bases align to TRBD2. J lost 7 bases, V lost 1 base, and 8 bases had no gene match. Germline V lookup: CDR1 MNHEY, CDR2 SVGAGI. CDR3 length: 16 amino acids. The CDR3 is CASSYLGLAQGNEQFF. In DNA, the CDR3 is TGTGCCAGCAGTTACTTGGGACTAGCTCAGGGGAATGAGCAGTTCTTC.

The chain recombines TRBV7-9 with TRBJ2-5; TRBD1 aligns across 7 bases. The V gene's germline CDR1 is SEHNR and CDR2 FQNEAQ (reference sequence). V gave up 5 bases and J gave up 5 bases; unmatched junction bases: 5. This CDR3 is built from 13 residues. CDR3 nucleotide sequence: TGTGCCAGCAGCAGAGACAGGGACGAGACCCAGTACTTC. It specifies CASSRDRDETQYF.

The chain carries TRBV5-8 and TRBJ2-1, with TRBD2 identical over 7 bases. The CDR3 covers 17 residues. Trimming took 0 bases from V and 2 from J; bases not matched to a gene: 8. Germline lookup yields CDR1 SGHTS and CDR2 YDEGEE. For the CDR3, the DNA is TGTGCCAGCAGCTTGGTTGCGGGGGTTGGTACCTACAATGAGCAGTTCTTC. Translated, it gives CASSLVAGVGTYNEQFF.

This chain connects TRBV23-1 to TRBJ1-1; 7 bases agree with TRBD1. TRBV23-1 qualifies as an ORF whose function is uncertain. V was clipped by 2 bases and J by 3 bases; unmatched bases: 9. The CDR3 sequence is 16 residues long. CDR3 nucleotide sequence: TGCGCCAGCAGTCAAATCGTCAGACAGGGATACACTGAAGCTTTCTTT. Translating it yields CASSQIVRQGYTEAFF.

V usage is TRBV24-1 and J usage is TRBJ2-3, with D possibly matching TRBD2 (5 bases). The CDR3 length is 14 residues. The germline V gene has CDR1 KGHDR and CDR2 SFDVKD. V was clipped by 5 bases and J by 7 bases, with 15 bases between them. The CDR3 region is CATSVSGRGNTQYF. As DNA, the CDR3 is TGTGCCACCAGTGTCTCCGGTCGGGGAAATACGCAGTATTTT.

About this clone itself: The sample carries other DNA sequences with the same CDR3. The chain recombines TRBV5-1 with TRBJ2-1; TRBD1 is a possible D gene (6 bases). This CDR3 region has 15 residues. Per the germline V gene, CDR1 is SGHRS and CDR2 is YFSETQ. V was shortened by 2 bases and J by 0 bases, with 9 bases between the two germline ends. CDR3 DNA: TGCGCCAGCAGCTTAACAGGGAGCTCCTACAATGAGCAGTTCTTC. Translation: CASSLTGSSYNEQFF.